This entry describes one TCR beta chain. Germline values: CDR1 SGHDT, CDR2 YYEEEE. CDR3 length: 16 amino acids. Trimming cost V 0 bases and J 4 bases; bases outside gene matches: 5. This specimen comes from a study of blood T cell repertoires in COVID-19. Study-wide context: Samples came from the United States, Italy and Spain, spanning acute and convalescent COVID-19. The cDNA or gDNA used as material had been derived from T cells, B-cell-depleted T cells, or PBMCs.

In the authors' workflow: Amplification of reference gene primers provided the estimated nucleated cell counts. Clones were sequenced by immunoSEQ multiplex PCR, and TCRdb holds only the in-frame ones, with some missing. The DNA gave D and trimming, while V, J and clone size come from that table. This repertoire shows fewer than 250,000 clones, 75% to 90% found once; its top ten account for around 2.6%. Sequencing was carried out using peripheral blood. This TCR derives from a woman between 70 and 85 years old with active or convalescent COVID-19. The chain links TRBV5-6 to TRBJ2-5; 11 positions match TRBD1. The CDR3 loop reads CASSLVGTGGRETQYF. The DNA for the CDR3 is TGTGCCAGCAGCTTGGTCGGGACAGGGGGAAGAGAGACCCAGTACTTC.